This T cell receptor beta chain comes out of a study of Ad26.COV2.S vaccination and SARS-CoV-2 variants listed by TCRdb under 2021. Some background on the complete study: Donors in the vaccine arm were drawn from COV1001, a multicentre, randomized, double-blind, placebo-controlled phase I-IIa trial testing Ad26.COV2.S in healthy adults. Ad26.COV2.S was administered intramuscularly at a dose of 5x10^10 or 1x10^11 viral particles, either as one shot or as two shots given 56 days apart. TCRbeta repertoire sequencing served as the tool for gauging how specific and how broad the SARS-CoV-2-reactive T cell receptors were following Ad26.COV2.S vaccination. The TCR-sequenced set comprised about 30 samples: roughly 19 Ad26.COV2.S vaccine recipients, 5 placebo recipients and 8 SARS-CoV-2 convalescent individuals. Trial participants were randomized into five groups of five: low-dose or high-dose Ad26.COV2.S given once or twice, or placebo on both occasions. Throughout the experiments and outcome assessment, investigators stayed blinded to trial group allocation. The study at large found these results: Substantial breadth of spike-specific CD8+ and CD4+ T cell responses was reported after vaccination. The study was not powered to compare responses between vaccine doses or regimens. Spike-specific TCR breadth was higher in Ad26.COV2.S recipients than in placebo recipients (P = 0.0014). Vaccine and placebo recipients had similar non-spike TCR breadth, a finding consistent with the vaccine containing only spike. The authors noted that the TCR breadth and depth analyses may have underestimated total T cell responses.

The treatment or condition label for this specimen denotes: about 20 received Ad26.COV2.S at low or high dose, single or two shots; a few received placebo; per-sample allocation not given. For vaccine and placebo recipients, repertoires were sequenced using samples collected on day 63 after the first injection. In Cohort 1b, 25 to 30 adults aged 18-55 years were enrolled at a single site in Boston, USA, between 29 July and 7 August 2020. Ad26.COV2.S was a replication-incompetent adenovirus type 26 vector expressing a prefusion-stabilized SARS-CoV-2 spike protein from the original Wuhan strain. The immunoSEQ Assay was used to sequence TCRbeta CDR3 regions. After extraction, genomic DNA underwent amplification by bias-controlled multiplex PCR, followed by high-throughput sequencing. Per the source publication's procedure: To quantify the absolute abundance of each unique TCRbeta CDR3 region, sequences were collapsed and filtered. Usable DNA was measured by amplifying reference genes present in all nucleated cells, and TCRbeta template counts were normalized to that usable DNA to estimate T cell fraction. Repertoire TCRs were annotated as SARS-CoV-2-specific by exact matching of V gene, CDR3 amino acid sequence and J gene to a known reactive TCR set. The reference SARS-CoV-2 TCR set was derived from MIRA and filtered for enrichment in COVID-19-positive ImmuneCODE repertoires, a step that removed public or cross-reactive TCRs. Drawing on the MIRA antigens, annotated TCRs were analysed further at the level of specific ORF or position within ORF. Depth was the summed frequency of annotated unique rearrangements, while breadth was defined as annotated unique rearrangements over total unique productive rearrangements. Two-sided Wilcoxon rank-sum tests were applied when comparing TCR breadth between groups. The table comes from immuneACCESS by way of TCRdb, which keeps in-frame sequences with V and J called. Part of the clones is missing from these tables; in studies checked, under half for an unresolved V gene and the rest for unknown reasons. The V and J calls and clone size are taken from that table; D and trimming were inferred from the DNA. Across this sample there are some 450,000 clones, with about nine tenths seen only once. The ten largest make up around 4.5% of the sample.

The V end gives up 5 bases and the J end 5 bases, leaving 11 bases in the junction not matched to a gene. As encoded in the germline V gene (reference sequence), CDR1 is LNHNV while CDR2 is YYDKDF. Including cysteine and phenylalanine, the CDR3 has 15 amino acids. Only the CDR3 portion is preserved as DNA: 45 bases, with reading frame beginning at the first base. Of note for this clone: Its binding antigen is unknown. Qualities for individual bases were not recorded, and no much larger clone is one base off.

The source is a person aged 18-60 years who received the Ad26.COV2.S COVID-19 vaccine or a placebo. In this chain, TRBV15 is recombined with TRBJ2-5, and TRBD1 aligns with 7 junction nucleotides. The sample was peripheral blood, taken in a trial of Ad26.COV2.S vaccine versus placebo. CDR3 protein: CATSLTPDRAETQYF. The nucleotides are TGTGCCACCAGCCTAACCCCCGACAGGGCGGAGACCCAGTACTTC. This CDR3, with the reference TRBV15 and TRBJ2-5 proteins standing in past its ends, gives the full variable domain DAMVIQNPRYQVTQFGKPVTLSCSQTLNHNVMYWYQQKSSQAPKLLFHYYDKDFNNEADTPDNFQSRRPNTSFCFLDIRSPGLGDTAMYLCATSLTPDRAETQYFGPGTRLLVL.